The rows below give T cell receptor beta chains drawn from one sample of a study of CD8+CD57+ T cells in acquired aplastic anemia. TCRdb called the reads again in MiXCR, with one record for every CDR3 protein. Of 68,000 or so distinct CDR3 sequences in the sample, roughly half were seen once. The sequenced material came from sorted CD4+, CD8+, or CD8+CD57+ T cells (not recorded which) from PBMCs. These receptors all come from a human donor in good health, serving as a control. Both conserved end residues are part of each CDR3. Fields, in order: clone size, J gene, D gene, V gene, CDR3 protein, CDR3 DNA. The D gene is left open where the match is weak. Expanded clones are given a class, and other clones once, few, many or no size at all.

abundance: -
j_gene: TRBJ2-3
d_gene: -
v_gene: TRBV24-1
CDR3aa: CATSEEGTPGTQYF
CDR3nt: TGTGCCACCAGTGAGGAGGGGACCCCCGGTACGCAGTATTTT

abundance: -
j_gene: TRBJ2-5
d_gene: -
v_gene: TRBV9
CDR3aa: CASSVVGDPQETQYF
CDR3nt: TGTGCCAGCAGCGTAGTCGGGGACCCCCAAGAGACCCAGTACTTC

abundance: -
j_gene: TRBJ1-2
d_gene: -
v_gene: TRBV6-1
CDR3aa: CASSVSQSNYGYTF
CDR3nt: TGTGCCAGCAGCGTAAGTCAGTCTAACTATGGCTACACCTTC

abundance: -
j_gene: TRBJ1-2
d_gene: TRBD1
v_gene: TRBV13
CDR3aa: CASGLGQGMGVIGYTF
CDR3nt: TGCGCCAGCGGCCTGGGACAGGGTATGGGCGTTATTGGCTACACCTTC

abundance: -
j_gene: TRBJ1-5
d_gene: -
v_gene: TRBV15
CDR3aa: CATSRDLVQARQPQHF
CDR3nt: TGTGCCACCAGCAGAGATTTGGTGCAGGCGAGGCAGCCCCAGCATTTT

abundance: -
j_gene: TRBJ2-5
d_gene: -
v_gene: TRBV3-1
CDR3aa: CASSQDMETQYF
CDR3nt: TGTGCCAGCAGCCAAGATATGGAGACCCAGTACTTC

abundance: -
j_gene: TRBJ2-5
d_gene: TRBD1
v_gene: TRBV4-1
CDR3aa: CASSQVAGGQLQETQYF
CDR3nt: TGCGCCAGCAGCCAAGTTGCAGGGGGACAACTCCAAGAGACCCAGTACTTC

abundance: many
j_gene: TRBJ2-7
d_gene: TRBD2
v_gene: TRBV20-1
CDR3aa: CSATPGTSGMEDQYF
CDR3nt: TGCAGTGCTACCCCCGGGACTAGCGGGATGGAGGATCAGTACTTC

abundance: few
j_gene: TRBJ1-1
d_gene: -
v_gene: TRBV6-5
CDR3aa: CASSYPDDEGNTEAFF
CDR3nt: TGTGCCAGCAGTTACCCCGATGATGAGGGGAACACTGAAGCTTTCTTT

abundance: few
j_gene: TRBJ2-5
d_gene: -
v_gene: TRBV5-5
CDR3aa: CASSWDGTLQETQYF
CDR3nt: TGTGCCAGCAGCTGGGATGGTACCTTGCAAGAGACCCAGTACTTC

abundance: once
j_gene: TRBJ1-2
d_gene: -
v_gene: TRBV20-1
CDR3aa: CSARDPAGNGYTF
CDR3nt: TGCAGTGCTAGAGATCCGGCGGGCAATGGCTACACCTTC

abundance: many
j_gene: TRBJ1-5
d_gene: -
v_gene: TRBV11-2
CDR3aa: CASSLGRDNLDQPQHF
CDR3nt: TGTGCCAGCAGCTTAGGTCGGGACAACCTAGATCAGCCCCAGCATTTT

abundance: medium-sized
j_gene: TRBJ1-6
d_gene: -
v_gene: TRBV2
CDR3aa: CASSKHDSNNSPLHF
CDR3nt: TGTGCCAGCAGTAAACACGACAGTAATAATTCACCCCTCCACTTT